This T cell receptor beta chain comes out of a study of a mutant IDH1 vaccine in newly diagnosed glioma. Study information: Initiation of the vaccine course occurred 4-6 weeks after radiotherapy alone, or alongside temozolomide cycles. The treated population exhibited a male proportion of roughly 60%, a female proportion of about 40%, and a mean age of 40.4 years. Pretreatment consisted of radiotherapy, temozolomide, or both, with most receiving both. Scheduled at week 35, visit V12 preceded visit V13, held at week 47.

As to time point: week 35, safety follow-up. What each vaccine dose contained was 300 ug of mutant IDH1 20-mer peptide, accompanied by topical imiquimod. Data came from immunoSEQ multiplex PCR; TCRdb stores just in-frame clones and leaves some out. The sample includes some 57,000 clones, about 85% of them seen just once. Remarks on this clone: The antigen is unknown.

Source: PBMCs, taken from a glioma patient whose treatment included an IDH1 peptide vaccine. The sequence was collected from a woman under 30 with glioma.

CDR3 coding DNA: TGTGCCAGCAGAGTGGACCCAGATACGCAGTATTTT. Its translation: CASRVDPDTQYF. The chain uses TRBV7-9 and TRBJ2-3; no clear D gene. Germline CDR1 reads SEHNR; CDR2 reads FQNEAQ (reference sequence). The CDR3 runs 12 residues. The V and J ends lost 6 bases and 4 bases respectively, with 8 bases between them.